The next 18 T cell receptor beta chains were all read from a single sample in a study of T-cell reconstitution after alpha-beta-depleted transplantation in children. A library of TCRbeta sequences, prepared with unique molecular identifiers, was generated. TCRdb recomputed calls from the PCR reads with MiXCR, one row per CDR3 protein. The sample has approximately 1,000,000 distinct CDR3 sequences; around 30% are singletons. The sample was PBMCs, mostly from graft donor cells, taken 360 days after TCRalphabeta/CD19-depleted stem cell transplant. These receptors came from a boy less than two years old who had a stem cell transplant for SCID, so the T cells may come from the graft donor.

This clonotype was counted a few times. The V and J genes are TRBV20-1 and TRBJ2-1, with 8 bases lining up with TRBD1. CDR1 is DFQATT, CDR2 SNEGSKA, per germline (reference sequence). The CDR3 runs 14 residues. Unmatched junction bases numbered 7, after V lost 3 bases and J lost 6 bases. The CDR3 reads CSARSGGPLNEQFF. CDR3 nucleotides: TGCAGTGCTAGGTCAGGGGGCCCTCTCAATGAGCAGTTCTTC.

This clonotype was observed a handful of times. This chain's CDR3 is CASSLRTDTDTQYF. The CDR3 DNA is TGCGCCAGCAGCCTTAGGACAGACACAGATACGCAGTATTTT. This chain links TRBV5-1 with TRBJ2-3; D perhaps matches TRBD1 (6 bases). Germline V gives CDR1 SGHRS, CDR2 YFSETQ. The V gene lost 4 bases and the J gene lost 2 bases, with 11 bases spanning the gap. This CDR3 comprises 14 residues.

The chain is built from TRBV7-9 and TRBJ2-4; D unresolved. This CDR3 region has 16 residues. Germline V gene sequence: CDR1 SEHNR, CDR2 FQNEAQ (reference sequence). Trimming left V 1 base short and J 1 base short, with 11 bases between. Written as DNA, the CDR3 is TGTGCCAGCAGCTTAGTCGTGGACCGGGCCAAAAACATTCAGTACTTC. Its protein product is CASSLVVDRAKNIQYF.

This rearrangement joins TRBV3-1 to TRBJ1-1, with unresolved D. CDR1 LGHDT and CDR2 YNNKEL come from the germline V gene (reference sequence). The V end lost 6 bases, the J end lost 5 bases, and 13 bases lay between the germline ends. CDR3 length equals 13 residues. The CDR3 protein is CASRFGERTEAFF. CDR3 coding DNA: TGTGCCAGCAGGTTCGGGGAGCGAACTGAAGCTTTCTTT.

This rearrangement joins TRBV7-2 to TRBJ2-1, with D possibly called TRBD1 or TRBD2 (5 bases each). The CDR3 length is 16 residues. Looked up from germline, CDR1 is SGHTA and CDR2 is FQGNSA. With 6 bases removed from V and 1 base from J, the gap between germline ends came to 16 bases. DNA for the CDR3: TGTGCCAGCAGGACCCAGGGAAGGAGGTCCTACAATGAGCAGTTCTTC. It codes for CASRTQGRRSYNEQFF.

V and J are TRBV20-1 and TRBJ2-7, with 8 bases lining up with TRBD2. Germline V CDR1 and CDR2: DFQATT, SNEGSKA (reference sequence). The CDR3 has 14 amino acids. The V and J ends lost 3 bases and 4 bases, in that order; junction bases with no gene match: 8. The CDR3 loop reads CSASGGGGHYEQYF. The DNA of the CDR3 is TGCAGTGCTAGTGGGGGCGGGGGGCATTACGAGCAGTACTTC.

The chain employs TRBV12-3 or TRBV12-4 and TRBJ1-4; D remains ambiguous. The CDR3 length is 15 residues. Trimming removed 6 bases at V and 0 bases at J, with 11 bases between. CDR3 loop: CASSPSTTTNEKLFF. CDR3 coding DNA: TGTGCCAGCAGCCCTTCGACAACAACTAATGAAAAACTGTTTTTT.

The chain is built from TRBV4-2 and TRBJ2-6; D unclear. This CDR3 spans 16 amino acids. Trimming pared 0 bases from V and 0 bases from J, leaving 6 bases between. The germline V gene has CDR1 LGHNA and CDR2 YNFKEQ. This CDR3 is CASSQDKSSGANVLTF. The DNA of the CDR3 is TGTGCCAGCAGCCAAGATAAGAGCTCTGGGGCCAACGTCCTGACTTTC.

This clonotype has more than one count but fewer than ten. V gene TRBV12-3 or TRBV12-4 combines with J gene TRBJ2-6; D remains ambiguous. The length of the CDR3 is 18 residues. V was pared by 5 bases and J by 0 bases, with 17 bases between. CDR3 protein: CASSLGLGISSGANVLTF. CDR3 DNA sequence: TGTGCCAGCAGTCTAGGCCTGGGGATAAGCTCTGGGGCCAACGTCCTGACTTTC.

Only a few counts were recorded for this clonotype. The gene calls are TRBV20-1 and TRBJ2-1, with TRBD2 matching over 9 bases. The CDR3 loop spans 12 amino acids. The V segment lost 7 bases and the J segment 8 bases; nucleotides outside the gene matches: 6. Germline V gene data show CDR1 as DFQATT and CDR2 as SNEGSKA (reference sequence). The CDR3 DNA reads as TGCAGTGAAGGGACTAGCAGAGATGAGCAGTTCTTC. Its translation is CSEGTSRDEQFF.

The gene calls are TRBV6-5 and TRBJ1-1; perhaps TRBD1 as D (6 bases). This CDR3 is built from 15 residues. The V end was cut by 2 bases, the J end by 9 bases, with 19 bases between. Germline CDR1 and CDR2: MNHEY and SVGAGI. Here the CDR3 reads CASSYKSRGEGQAFF. DNA for the CDR3: TGTGCCAGCAGTTACAAGTCCAGGGGTGAGGGTCAAGCTTTCTTT.

V is TRBV14 and J is TRBJ2-7; D is perhaps TRBD1 (5 bases). The CDR3 is made up of 13 amino acids. V was trimmed by 4 bases and J by 7 bases, leaving 14 bases between them. The germline CDR1 and CDR2 sequences are SGHDN and FVKESK. The CDR3: CASSRWQGGEQYF. CDR3 sequence (DNA): TGTGCCAGCAGCCGTTGGCAGGGCGGAGAGCAGTACTTC.

This sequence joins TRBV3-1 and TRBJ2-1, with a tentative D call TRBD1 (6 bases). V was cut by 8 bases and J by 4 bases, with 12 bases left in between. The germline V gene has CDR1 LGHDT and CDR2 YNNKEL (reference sequence). The CDR3 has 13 residues. CDR3 sequence reads: CASCLTGYNEQFF. The CDR3 coding sequence is TGTGCCAGCTGCCTCACAGGGTACAATGAGCAGTTCTTC.

V is TRBV20-1 and J is TRBJ2-3, with no clear D. Trimming stripped 6 bases from V and 6 bases from J, with 10 bases between. Germline V CDR1 and CDR2: DFQATT, SNEGSKA (reference sequence). The CDR3 sequence is 11 residues long. CDR3 loop: CSAVKGDTQYF. CDR3 coding DNA: TGCAGTGCAGTAAAAGGGGATACGCAGTATTTT.

This rearrangement joins TRBV20-1 to TRBJ2-1; the D is unclear. The CDR3 extends over 13 amino acids. V lost 1 base, J lost 8 bases, and 12 bases lay in between. CDR1 is DFQATT and CDR2 is SNEGSKA in the germline V gene (reference sequence). The DNA of the CDR3 is TGCAGTGCTAGAGGCGGCCAGTGGGATGAGCAGTTCTTC. Protein sequence: CSARGGQWDEQFF.

The chain recombines TRBV5-1 with TRBJ2-7, with D unresolved. V was cut by 4 bases and J by 2 bases, with 16 bases left in between. The CDR3 consists of 15 residues. Per germline, CDR1 SGHRS and CDR2 YFSETQ. CDR3 coding DNA: TGCGCCAGCAGCCCCCGGCTAGGACGTCCCTACGAGCAGTACTTC. Amino acids: CASSPRLGRPYEQYF.

This sequence joins TRBV15 and TRBJ1-2; D is possibly TRBD1 (5 bases). Trimming removed 1 base at V and 4 bases at J, with 10 bases between. The germline CDR1 and CDR2 sequences are LNHNV and YYDKDF (reference sequence). The CDR3 has 14 amino acids. The CDR3 loop reads CATSRGGGSYGYTF. In DNA, the CDR3 is TGTGCCACCAGCAGAGGTGGGGGGTCCTATGGCTACACCTTC.

This rearrangement joins TRBV10-3 to TRBJ1-5; no reliable D call. CDR3 length equals 16 residues. Germline CDR1 is ENHRY and CDR2 is SYGVKD. The V and J ends lost 0 bases and 2 bases respectively, with 11 bases between them. In DNA form, the CDR3 reads TGTGCCATCAGTGAGTCAACCGGTCTTGGCAATCAGCCCCAGCATTTT. Translation: CAISESTGLGNQPQHF.